Following are 10 T cell receptor beta chains from one sample sequenced in a study of long-term antiretroviral therapy in people with HIV. The authors ran the immunoSEQ assay, v3.0, at survey level. Sequencing used immunoSEQ multiplex PCR; TCRdb keeps in-frame clones, though not all of them. The table records around 19,000 clones, 70% to 90% of them present only once. This specimen was unsorted PBMCs, taken approximately 2.5 years after starting antiretroviral therapy. Receptor source: a woman aged 45 to 65 with HIV.

The genes are TRBV11-2 and TRBJ1-2; 10 positions match TRBD1. Germline V gene data show CDR1 as SGHAT and CDR2 as FQNNGV. With V trimmed by 5 bases and J by 6 bases, 12 bases remained unmatched. This CDR3 is built from 16 residues. This CDR3 reads CASSLNRQGAPDGYTF. CDR3 in DNA: TGTGCCAGCAGCCTTAATAGACAGGGGGCGCCTGATGGCTACACCTTC.

The gene calls are TRBV9 and TRBJ1-2; D may be TRBD1 (5 bases). Germline CDR1 is SGDLS and CDR2 is YYNGEE. This CDR3 is built from 16 residues. V was shortened by 1 base and J by 8 bases, with 21 bases between the two germline ends. The DNA of the CDR3 is TGTGCCAGCAGCGTAAATAGGGGACTCGAGATGGAGGGCTACACCTTC. Its translation is CASSVNRGLEMEGYTF.

This chain uses TRBV5-1 with TRBJ2-7, with 7 bases that match TRBD2. V gave up 1 base and J gave up 2 bases; unmatched junction bases: 12. Germline V gene data show CDR1 as SGHRS and CDR2 as YFSETQ. The CDR3 has 17 residues. DNA of the CDR3: TGCGCCAGCAGCTTGCTCCCTCTTGGGGGGGGAACCTACGAGCAGTACTTC. The encoded protein is CASSLLPLGGGTYEQYF.

CDR3 nucleotides: TGTGCCAGCAAAGCGGGCGGGAGCGAGCAGTACTTC. It is translated as CASKAGGSEQYF. The chain has TRBV27 and TRBJ2-7; 7 nucleotides line up with TRBD2. Germline V gene data show CDR1 as MNHEY and CDR2 as SMNVEV (reference sequence). V gave up 7 bases and J gave up 6 bases; unmatched junction bases: 6. The CDR3 spans 12 residues.

V gene TRBV9 combines with J gene TRBJ2-1; 8 nucleotides align to TRBD2. The CDR3 is made up of 15 amino acids. Trimming removed 3 bases from V and 6 bases from J; junction bases left unmatched: 8. Per germline, CDR1 SGDLS and CDR2 YYNGEE. The CDR3 is CASSALAALPNEQFF. The DNA for the CDR3 is TGTGCCAGCAGCGCACTAGCGGCACTTCCCAATGAGCAGTTCTTC.

The V and J genes are TRBV11-2 and TRBJ2-2; D gene uncertain. Trimming left V 8 bases short and J 3 bases short, with 7 bases between. CDR1 is SGHAT and CDR2 is FQNNGV in the germline V gene. The CDR3 extends over 12 amino acids. The CDR3 DNA reads as TGTGCCAGCCCCCTTCACACCGGGGAGCTGTTTTTT. Its protein product is CASPLHTGELFF.

This sequence joins TRBV28 and TRBJ1-2, with a weak D call TRBD1 (6 bases). Looked up from germline, CDR1 is MDHEN and CDR2 is SYDVKM. The CDR3 has 14 residues. Trimming cost V 7 bases and J 2 bases, with 14 bases left between them. The CDR3 loop reads CASTLTGRNYGYTF. The CDR3 nucleotides are TGTGCCAGCACCCTAACAGGGAGGAACTATGGCTACACCTTC.

V gene TRBV4-1 combines with J gene TRBJ2-7; D not certain. The CDR3 sequence is 16 residues long. Germline V gene sequence: CDR1 MGHRA, CDR2 YSYEKL. V was shortened by 1 base and J by 6 bases, with 19 bases between the two germline ends. In DNA, the CDR3 is TGCGCCAGCAGCCAAGCAGGTCTGCTCCTACTGGGCGAGCAGTACTTC. This translates into CASSQAGLLLLGEQYF.

This sequence joins TRBV7-9 and TRBJ1-1, with D tentatively TRBD1 (6 bases). The V and J ends lost 10 bases and 3 bases respectively, with 12 bases between them. This CDR3 is 12 amino acids long. Germline V gene lookup returns CDR1 SEHNR and CDR2 FQNEAQ (reference sequence). CDR3 nucleotide sequence: TGTGCCATCCAAACAGGGCACACTGAAGCTTTCTTT. It specifies CAIQTGHTEAFF.

The gene calls are TRBV7-9 and TRBJ1-4; no clear D gene. The germline gives CDR1 SEHNR, CDR2 FQNEAQ (reference sequence). Trimming stripped 0 bases from V and 8 bases from J, with 13 bases between. This CDR3 has 15 residues. As DNA, the CDR3 is TGTGCCAGCAGCTTAGCGGGAGAACATGCCGAAAAACTGTTTTTT. As protein: CASSLAGEHAEKLFF. The whole variable domain, remainder taken from reference TRBV7-9 and TRBJ1-4, is DTGVSQNPRHKITKRGQNVTFRCDPISEHNRLYWYRQTLGQGPEFLTYFQNEAQLEKSRLLSDRFSAERPKGSFSTLEIQRTEQGDSAMYLCASSLAGEHAEKLFFGSGTQLSVL.